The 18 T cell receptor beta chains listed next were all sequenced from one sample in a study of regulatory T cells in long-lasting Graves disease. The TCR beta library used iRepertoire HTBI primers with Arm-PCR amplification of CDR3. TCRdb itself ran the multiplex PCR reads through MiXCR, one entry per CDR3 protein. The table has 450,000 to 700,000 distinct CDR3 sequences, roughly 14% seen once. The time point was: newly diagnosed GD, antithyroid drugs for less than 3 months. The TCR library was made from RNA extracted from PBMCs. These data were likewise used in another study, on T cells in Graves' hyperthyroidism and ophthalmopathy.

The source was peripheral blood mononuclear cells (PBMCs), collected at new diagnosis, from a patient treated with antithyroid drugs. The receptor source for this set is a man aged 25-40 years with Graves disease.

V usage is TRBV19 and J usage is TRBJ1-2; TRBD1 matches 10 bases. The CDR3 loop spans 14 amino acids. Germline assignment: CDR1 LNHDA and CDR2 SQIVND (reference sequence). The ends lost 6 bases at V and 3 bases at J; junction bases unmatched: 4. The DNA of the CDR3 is TGTGCCAGTAGCCGGGACAGGGGATACTATGGCTACACCTTC. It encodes CASSRDRGYYGYTF.

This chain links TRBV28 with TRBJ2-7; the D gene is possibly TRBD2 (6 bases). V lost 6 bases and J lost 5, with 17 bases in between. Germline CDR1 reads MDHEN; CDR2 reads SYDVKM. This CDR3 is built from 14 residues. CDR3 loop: CASSLTTAGDEQYF. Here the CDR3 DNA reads TGTGCCAGCAGCCTAACCACAGCGGGCGACGAGCAGTACTTC.

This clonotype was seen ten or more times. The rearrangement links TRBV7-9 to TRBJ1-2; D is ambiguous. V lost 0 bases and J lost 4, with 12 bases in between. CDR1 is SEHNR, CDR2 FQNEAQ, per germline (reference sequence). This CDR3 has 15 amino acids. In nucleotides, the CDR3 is TGTGCCAGCAGCTTAGCGTCCGCAGTACTCTATGGCTACACCTTC. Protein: CASSLASAVLYGYTF.

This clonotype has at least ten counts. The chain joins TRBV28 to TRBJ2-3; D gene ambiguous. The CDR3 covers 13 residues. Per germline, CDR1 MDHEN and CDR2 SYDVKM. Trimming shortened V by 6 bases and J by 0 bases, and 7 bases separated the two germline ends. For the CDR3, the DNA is TGTGCCAGCAGGAGTACTAGCACAGATACGCAGTATTTT. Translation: CASRSTSTDTQYF.

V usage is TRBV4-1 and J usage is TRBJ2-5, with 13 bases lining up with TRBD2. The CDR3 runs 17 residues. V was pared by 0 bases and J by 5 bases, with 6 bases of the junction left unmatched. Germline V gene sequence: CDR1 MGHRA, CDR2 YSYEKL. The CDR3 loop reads CASSQDGLAGAGETQYF. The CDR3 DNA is TGCGCCAGCAGCCAAGATGGACTAGCGGGAGCTGGGGAGACCCAGTACTTC.

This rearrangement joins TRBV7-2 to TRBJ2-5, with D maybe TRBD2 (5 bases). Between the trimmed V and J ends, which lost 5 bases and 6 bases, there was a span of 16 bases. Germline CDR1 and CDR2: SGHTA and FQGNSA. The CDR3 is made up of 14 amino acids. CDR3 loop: CASSADYARQTQYF. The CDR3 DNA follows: TGTGCCAGCAGCGCAGACTACGCTAGGCAGACCCAGTACTTC.

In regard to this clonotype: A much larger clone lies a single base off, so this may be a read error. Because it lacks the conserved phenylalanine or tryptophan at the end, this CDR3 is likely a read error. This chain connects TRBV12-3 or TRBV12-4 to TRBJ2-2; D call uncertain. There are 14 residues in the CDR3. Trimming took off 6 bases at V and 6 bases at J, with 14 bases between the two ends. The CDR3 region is CASSQGRTAGELFS. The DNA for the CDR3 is TGTGCCAGCAGCCAAGGCAGAACTGCCGGGGAGCTGTTTTCT.

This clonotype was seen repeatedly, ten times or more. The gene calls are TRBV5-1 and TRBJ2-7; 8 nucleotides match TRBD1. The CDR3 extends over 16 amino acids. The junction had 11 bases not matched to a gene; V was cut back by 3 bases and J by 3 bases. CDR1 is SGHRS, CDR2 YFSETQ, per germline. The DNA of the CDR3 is TGCGCCAGCAGCTCGCCATGGGACAGGAAGGGCTACGAGCAGTACTTC. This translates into CASSSPWDRKGYEQYF.

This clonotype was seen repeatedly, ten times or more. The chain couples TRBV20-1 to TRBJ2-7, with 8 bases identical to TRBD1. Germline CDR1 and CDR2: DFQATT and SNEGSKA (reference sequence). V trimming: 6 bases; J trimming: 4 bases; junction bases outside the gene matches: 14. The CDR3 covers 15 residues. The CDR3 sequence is CSASPKGQGVYEQYF. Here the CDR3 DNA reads TGCAGTGCGAGCCCCAAAGGACAGGGAGTGTACGAGCAGTACTTC.

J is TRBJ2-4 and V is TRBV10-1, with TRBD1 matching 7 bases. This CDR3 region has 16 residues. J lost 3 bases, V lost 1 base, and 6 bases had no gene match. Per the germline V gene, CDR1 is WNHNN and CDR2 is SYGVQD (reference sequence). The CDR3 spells CASSEYLPGGKNIQYF. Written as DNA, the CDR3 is TGCGCCAGCAGTGAGTACCTGCCAGGGGGCAAAAACATTCAGTACTTC.

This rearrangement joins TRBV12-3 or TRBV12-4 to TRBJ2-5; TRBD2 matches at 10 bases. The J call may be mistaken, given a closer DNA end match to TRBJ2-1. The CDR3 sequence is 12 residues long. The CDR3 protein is CASSGLAVEQFF. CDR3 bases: TGTGCCAGCAGTGGACTAGCGGTTGAGCAGTTCTTC.

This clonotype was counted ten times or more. CDR3 DNA sequence: TGTGCCAGCAGCTCAACCGGGATGAACACTGAAGCTTTCTTT. This gives the protein CASSSTGMNTEAFF. The chain recombines TRBV7-9 with TRBJ1-1; D remains ambiguous. Trimming removed 4 bases at V and 0 bases at J, with 9 bases between. The CDR3 extends over 14 amino acids. In germline, CDR1 is SEHNR, CDR2 FQNEAQ (reference sequence).

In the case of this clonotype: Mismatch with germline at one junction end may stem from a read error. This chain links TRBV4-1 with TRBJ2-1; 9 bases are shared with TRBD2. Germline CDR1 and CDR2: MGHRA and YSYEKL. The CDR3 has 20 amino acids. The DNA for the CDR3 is TGTGCCAGCAGCCAAGGTCCCGAGCGGGAGGTTTACCCTCGGAACAATGAGCAGTTCTTC. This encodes CASSQGPEREVYPRNNEQFF.

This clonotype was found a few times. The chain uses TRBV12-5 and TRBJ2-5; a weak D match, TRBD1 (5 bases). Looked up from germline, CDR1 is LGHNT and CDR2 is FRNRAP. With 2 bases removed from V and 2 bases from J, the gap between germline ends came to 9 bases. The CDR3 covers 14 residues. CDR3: CASGLTGPQETQYF. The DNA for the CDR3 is TGTGCTAGTGGTTTGACAGGTCCACAAGAGACCCAGTACTTC.

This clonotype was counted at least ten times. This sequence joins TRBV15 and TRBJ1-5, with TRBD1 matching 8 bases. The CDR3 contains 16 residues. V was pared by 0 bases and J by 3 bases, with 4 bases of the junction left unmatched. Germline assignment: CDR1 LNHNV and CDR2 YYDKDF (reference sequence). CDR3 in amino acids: CATSREQGADNQPQHF. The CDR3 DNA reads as TGTGCCACCAGCAGAGAGCAGGGGGCGGACAATCAGCCCCAGCATTTT.

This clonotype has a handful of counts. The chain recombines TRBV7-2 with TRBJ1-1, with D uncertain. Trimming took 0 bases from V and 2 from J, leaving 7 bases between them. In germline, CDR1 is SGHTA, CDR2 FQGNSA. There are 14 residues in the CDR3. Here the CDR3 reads CASSLALYNTEAFF. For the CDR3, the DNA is TGTGCCAGCAGCTTAGCGCTCTACAACACTGAAGCTTTCTTT.

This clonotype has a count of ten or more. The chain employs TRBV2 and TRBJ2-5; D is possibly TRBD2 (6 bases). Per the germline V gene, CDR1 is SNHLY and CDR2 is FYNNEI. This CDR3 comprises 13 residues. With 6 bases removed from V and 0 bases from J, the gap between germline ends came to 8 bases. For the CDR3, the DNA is TGTGCCAGCAGCCGGGACTACCAAGAGACCCAGTACTTC. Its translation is CASSRDYQETQYF.

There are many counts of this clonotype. CDR3 bases: TGTGCCAGCAGCTTCCAGCCAGGGGAGGAGACCCAGTACTTC. Its protein product is CASSFQPGEETQYF. V and J are TRBV5-6 and TRBJ2-5, with D maybe TRBD1 (6 bases). This CDR3 region has 14 residues. The germline V and J ends were trimmed by 2 bases and 5 bases, with 13 bases remaining between them. CDR1 and CDR2 (germline): SGHDT, YYEEEE.